This section outlines one TCR beta chain sequence together with its context. The sample is drawn from a study of blood T cell repertoires in COVID-19. Background on the study: Spain, Italy and the United States supplied samples that represented acute and convalescent COVID-19. PBMCs, B-cell-depleted T cells, or T cells provided the cDNA or gDNA that made up the material.

In germline, CDR1 is SGHTA, CDR2 FQGNSA. The CDR3 sequence is 13 residues long. V lost 0 bases, J lost 9 bases, and 11 bases lay in between. In the original workflow: Cell counts per sample came from amplifying reference gene primers. Profiled with immunoSEQ multiplex PCR; TCRdb holds only in-frame clones, not every one. That table is the source of V, J and clone size, and D and trimming were worked out from the DNA. The sample gives approximately 190,000 clones, 80% of which show up once; 6.9% is in the top ten. The TCR originated in a man aged 60-69 years with acute or convalescent COVID-19. The chain couples TRBV7-2 to TRBJ1-2; D might be TRBD1 (6 bases). Material: peripheral blood. The CDR3: CASSLALRDSYTF. CDR3 nucleotides: TGTGCCAGCAGCTTAGCTCTTCGGGACAGCTACACCTTC.